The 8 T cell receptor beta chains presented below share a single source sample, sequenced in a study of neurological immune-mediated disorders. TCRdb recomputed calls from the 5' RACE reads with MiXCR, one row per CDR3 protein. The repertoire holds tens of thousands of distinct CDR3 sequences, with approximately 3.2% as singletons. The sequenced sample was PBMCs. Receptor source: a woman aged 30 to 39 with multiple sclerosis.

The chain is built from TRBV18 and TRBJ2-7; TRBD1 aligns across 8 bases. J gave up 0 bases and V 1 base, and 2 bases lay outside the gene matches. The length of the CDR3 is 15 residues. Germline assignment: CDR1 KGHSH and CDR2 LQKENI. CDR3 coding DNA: TGTGCCAGCTCACCACGGACAGGGAGCTCCTACGAGCAGTACTTC. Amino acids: CASSPRTGSSYEQYF.

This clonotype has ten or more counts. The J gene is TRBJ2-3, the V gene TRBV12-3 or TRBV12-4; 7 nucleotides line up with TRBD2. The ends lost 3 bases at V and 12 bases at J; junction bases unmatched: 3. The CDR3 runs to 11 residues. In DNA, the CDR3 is TGTGCCAGCAGTTTGGGACTAAAACAGTATTTT. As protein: CASSLGLKQYF.

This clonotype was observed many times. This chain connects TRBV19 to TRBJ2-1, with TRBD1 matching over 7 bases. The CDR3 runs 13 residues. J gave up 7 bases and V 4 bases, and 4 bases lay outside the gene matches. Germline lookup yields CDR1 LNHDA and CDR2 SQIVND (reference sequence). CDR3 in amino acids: CASSSFRGNEQFF. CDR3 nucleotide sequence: TGTGCCAGTAGTAGTTTCAGGGGGAATGAGCAGTTCTTC.

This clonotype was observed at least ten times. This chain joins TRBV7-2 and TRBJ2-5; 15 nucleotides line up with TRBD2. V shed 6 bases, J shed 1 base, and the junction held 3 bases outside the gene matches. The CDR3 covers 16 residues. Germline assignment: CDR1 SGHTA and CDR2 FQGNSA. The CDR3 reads CASSRGLAGGQETQYF. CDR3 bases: TGTGCCAGCAGTCGGGGACTAGCGGGGGGCCAAGAGACCCAGTACTTC.

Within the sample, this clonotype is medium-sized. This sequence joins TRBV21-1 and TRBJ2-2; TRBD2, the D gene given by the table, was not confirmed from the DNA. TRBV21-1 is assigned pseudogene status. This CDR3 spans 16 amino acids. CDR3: CASRPTLTSGTGELFF. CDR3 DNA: TGTGCCAGCAGGCCTACCCTGACTAGCGGGACCGGGGAGCTGTTTTTT.

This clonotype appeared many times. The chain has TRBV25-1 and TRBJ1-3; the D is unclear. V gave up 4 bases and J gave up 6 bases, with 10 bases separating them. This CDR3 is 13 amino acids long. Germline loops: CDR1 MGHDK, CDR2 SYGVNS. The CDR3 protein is CASSAGLKNTIYF. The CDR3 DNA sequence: TGTGCCAGCAGTGCAGGCCTGAAAAACACCATATATTTT.

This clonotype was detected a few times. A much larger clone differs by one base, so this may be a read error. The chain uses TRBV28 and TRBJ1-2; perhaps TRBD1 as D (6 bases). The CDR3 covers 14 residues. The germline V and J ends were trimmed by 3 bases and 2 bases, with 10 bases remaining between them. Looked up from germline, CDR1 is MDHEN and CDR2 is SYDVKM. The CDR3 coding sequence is TGTGCCAGCAGTTTGGACAGACTCAACTATGGCTACACCTTC. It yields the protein CASSLDRLNYGYTF.

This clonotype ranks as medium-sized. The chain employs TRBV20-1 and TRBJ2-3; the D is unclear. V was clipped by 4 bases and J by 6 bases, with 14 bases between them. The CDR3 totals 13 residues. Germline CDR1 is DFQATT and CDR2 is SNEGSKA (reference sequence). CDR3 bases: TGCAGTGCTAAACATCCTCTAGGTGATACGCAGTATTTT. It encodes CSAKHPLGDTQYF.